The 11 T cell receptor beta chains listed next were all sequenced from one sample in a study of shared T cell receptors in the human thymus. Measured with immunoSEQ multiplex PCR; TCRdb has only the in-frame clones, and not every one. The sample records hundreds of thousands of clones, 75% to 85% being singletons. These data were likewise used in another study, on human thymus T cells.

Sequenced: thymocytes. The receptors were sampled from a boy in the first two years of life with a congenital heart defect.

The chain combines TRBV4-1 with TRBJ2-7; a weak D match, TRBD1 (5 bases). Looked up from germline, CDR1 is MGHRA and CDR2 is YSYEKL. This CDR3 is 15 amino acids long. Trimming left V 1 base short and J 1 base short, with 11 bases between. CDR3 DNA: TGCGCCAGCAGCCAAGTGGTGGGGCGATCCTACGAGCAGTACTTC. As protein: CASSQVVGRSYEQYF.

The rearrangement uses TRBV28 and TRBJ2-1; 10 nucleotides align to TRBD1. Germline CDR1 and CDR2: MDHEN and SYDVKM. The CDR3 is 18 amino acids. V dropped 7 bases and J dropped 2; count of bases not matched to a gene: 14. Here the CDR3 reads CASTLGQGDGRTYNEQFF. Written as DNA, the CDR3 is TGTGCCAGCACCTTAGGACAGGGGGACGGAAGGACCTACAATGAGCAGTTCTTC.

Notes on this clone: The junction departs from germline at one end; a sequencing error may be responsible. The chain combines TRBV9 with TRBJ2-7, with D possibly TRBD2 on 5 matching bases. This CDR3 contains 14 residues. Germline CDR1 and CDR2: SGDLS and YYNGEE. CDR3 DNA: TGTGCCAGCAGCGTAGACCGGGATTCCTCCGAGCAGTACTTC. This sequence encodes CASSVDRDSSEQYF.

The chain recombines TRBV10-3 with TRBJ2-1, with TRBD2 identical over 7 bases. CDR1 is ENHRY and CDR2 is SYGVKD in the germline V gene. J lost 1 base, V lost 4 bases, and 4 bases had no gene match. The CDR3 consists of 15 residues. CDR3 residues: CAISGGRASYNEQFF. The CDR3 coding sequence is TGTGCCATCAGTGGTGGGAGGGCATCCTACAATGAGCAGTTCTTC.

The gene calls are TRBV2 and TRBJ2-2; 13 positions match TRBD2. The J segment lost 1 base and the V segment lost 5 bases, leaving 13 bases of the junction unmatched. The CDR3 sequence is 20 residues long. Germline V CDR1 and CDR2: SNHLY, FYNNEI. The CDR3 loop reads CASSPTRTSGSGKNTGELFF. The CDR3 DNA is TGTGCCAGCAGTCCGACTCGGACTAGCGGGAGCGGGAAGAACACCGGGGAGCTGTTTTTT.

The rearrangement joins TRBV4-3 to TRBJ2-7; TRBD2 matches 10 bases. CDR3 length equals 15 residues. V trimming: 0 bases; J trimming: 7 bases; junction bases outside the gene matches: 6. Germline V gene data show CDR1 as LGHNA and CDR2 as YSLEER. CDR3 in amino acids: CASSQDLGLAWEQYF. Written as DNA, the CDR3 is TGCGCCAGCAGCCAAGATTTGGGACTAGCGTGGGAGCAGTACTTC.

The gene calls are TRBV9 and TRBJ2-5; the D is unclear. Germline V gene data show CDR1 as SGDLS and CDR2 as YYNGEE. The CDR3 is made up of 18 amino acids. Trimming removed 0 bases at V and 2 bases at J, with 20 bases between. CDR3 coding DNA: TGTGCCAGCAGCGTAGGCGCTGAGGATACGAGATTACAAGAGACCCAGTACTTC. This encodes CASSVGAEDTRLQETQYF.

The chain couples TRBV28 to TRBJ2-1; TRBD2 aligns across 9 bases. V was clipped by 2 bases and J by 2 bases; unmatched bases: 10. This CDR3 has 18 residues. Germline values: CDR1 MDHEN, CDR2 SYDVKM. The CDR3 coding sequence is TGTGCCAGCAGTTTAAAGGGCGGGAGGGCCACCACCTACAATGAGCAGTTCTTC. It specifies CASSLKGGRATTYNEQFF.

The rearrangement links TRBV11-2 to TRBJ1-1; D is ambiguous. V lost 5 bases and J 7 bases, leaving 14 bases between the germline ends. Germline values: CDR1 SGHAT, CDR2 FQNNGV. The CDR3 sequence is 13 residues long. The CDR3 region has the DNA TGTGCCAGCAGCCCCGACACTGGAGGTGAAGCTTTCTTT. It yields the protein CASSPDTGGEAFF.

The rearrangement uses TRBV6-1 and TRBJ1-1; D unclear. Trimming cost V 2 bases and J 1 base, with 11 bases left between them. CDR3 size: 15 residues. Germline-derived CDR1 and CDR2 are MNHNS and SASEGT. The CDR3 spells CASSESEGENTEAFF. The CDR3 DNA reads as TGTGCCAGCAGTGAAAGCGAGGGTGAGAACACTGAAGCTTTCTTT.

The rearrangement joins TRBV4-2 to TRBJ2-2; tentative D call: TRBD2 (6 bases). The CDR3 length is 16 residues. Germline V CDR1 and CDR2: LGHNA, YNFKEQ. Trimming took off 0 bases at V and 5 bases at J, with 13 bases between the two ends. The CDR3 DNA reads as TGTGCCAGCAGCCAAGAGTCGGGAGTCGGAACCGGGGAGCTGTTTTTT. Its protein is CASSQESGVGTGELFF.